This TCR beta chain came from a study of blood T cell repertoires in COVID-19 (dated by TCRdb to 2018 to 2021). About the investigation overall: Samples from collaborators originated in the United States, Italy and Spain and spanned both the acute and convalescent phases of COVID-19. The repertoires were released in a freely available public database intended as a resource for research on the immune response to SARS-CoV-2. Samples came from the ongoing ImmuneRACE study (first 160 participants) plus 1,254 subjects from 6 global collaborators. Nearly every sample came with metadata listing a de-identified subject ID, COVID-19 status, age in years and sex. The material from the prospective study consisted of cDNA or gDNA derived from T cells, B-cell-depleted T cells, or PBMCs. Where HLA class I and class II types were available, the types were taken from metadata supplied by the sample provider, not from assay-based typing. The dataset comprised deeply sampled blood TCRbeta repertoires from subjects exposed to, actively infected with, or recovered from COVID-19.

TCRbeta CDR3 regions were amplified from genomic DNA using the immunoSEQ Assay, a bias-controlled multiplex PCR. As for how the authors treated the data: Within the assay, amplification of reference gene primers was used to estimate how many nucleated cells each sample contained. To quantify the absolute abundance of each unique TCRbeta CDR3 rearrangement, sequence reads were collapsed and filtered. Productive Simpson clonality was computed per sample as the square root of Simpson's diversity index over productive rearrangements. TCRdb stores this immuneACCESS table with in-frame sequences only. Part of the clones is absent; in the studies checked, under half of the shortfall reflects unresolved V genes, and no reason is known for the rest. From that table come the V and J calls and clone size; the DNA was used to work out D and trimming. This sample is represented by 250,000 to 400,000 clones; approximately 88% of them were singletons. The top ten clonotypes cover under 2% of the sample.

From V the trimming removes 4 bases and from J it removes 1 base, while the gene matches leave 3 bases of the junction unaccounted for. Including cysteine and phenylalanine, the CDR3 has 14 amino acids. This entry keeps only the CDR3 DNA: 42 bases, framed from base 1. CDR1 is given as SGHRS and CDR2 as YFSETQ, both from the germline V gene. Notes on this clone: Its antigen is unknown. Base quality data are lacking; no much larger clone is found one base away.

At one collaborating source in Seattle, patients were enrolled during active infection and were followed longitudinally through the course of disease. Whole blood was collected in K2EDTA tubes by collaborating institutions according to the institutions' own protocols. For TCRbeta analysis, collaborators shipped samples in one of three forms: frozen whole blood, isolated PBMCs, or DNA extracted from either of those sample types. Study-wide findings and limitations: How much clinical and demographic metadata was included differed by source and by participant, and the metadata was provided uncurated.

The sample consisted of peripheral blood. The source is a woman aged 25 to 39 with COVID-19, enrolled during active disease. The rearranged chain carries TRBV5-1 and TRBJ2-7; TRBD1 agrees with 9 junctional bases. At the DNA level, the sequence is TGCGCCAGCAGCCCCGGGACAGGGTCCTACGAGCAGTACTTC. This codes for CASSPGTGSYEQYF.